These 10 T cell receptor beta chains share one sample of origin, sequenced in a study of spatial heterogeneity in lung cancer (dated by TCRdb to the late 2010s). In light of the paper, this sample's time point label describes: sample taken at primary tumor resection. For TCR sequencing, whole RNA was extracted from tumor and nontumor lung tissue, or from cryopreserved PBMC samples, and no cell sorting was done. Libraries were prepared through 5' RACE. Sequencer: NextSeq 500. TCRdb cleaned the public reads at Q25 with fastp, built clones with MiXCR and kept in-frame beta chains. Every CDR3 protein is listed once, alongside the most common genes and DNA of its rows. This sample is represented by some 8,900 distinct CDR3 sequences; roughly 4.5% of them were singletons. The ten largest clones take up around 29% of the sample. The sample was PBMCs, taken at surgery. The receptors stem from a male donor with early-stage non-small cell lung cancer.

This clonotype appeared many times. Within a library made for alpha chains, this beta chain is off target, and its count is uninformative. This CDR3 is CASSSPGGAGNYGYTF. DNA for the CDR3: TGTGCCAGCAGCTCCCCCGGAGGGGCAGGGAACTATGGCTACACCTTC. The chain couples TRBV7-9 to TRBJ1-2, with a tentative D call TRBD1 (5 bases). In germline, CDR1 is SEHNR, CDR2 FQNEAQ (reference sequence). CDR3 length: 16 residues. V gave up 4 bases and J gave up 2 bases, with 17 bases separating them.

This clonotype was found many times. The library was prepared for alpha chains; this beta chain is a stray read, so its frequency means little. The genes are TRBV4-1 and TRBJ2-7; 9 bases map to TRBD1. Germline lookup yields CDR1 MGHRA and CDR2 YSYEKL. V lost 1 base to trimming and J lost 7 bases; unmatched junction nucleotides: 11. The CDR3 is 16 amino acids. The CDR3 coding sequence is TGCGCCAGCAGCCAAGCGGGGACAGGGTTCGCGGGAGAGCAGTACTTC. Amino acid sequence: CASSQAGTGFAGEQYF.

This clonotype came up many times. This beta chain came through as a stray read in a library set up for alpha chains, and its size says little. The V and J genes are TRBV7-2 and TRBJ1-5; 8 bases line up with TRBD1. With 4 bases clipped from V and 7 bases from J, the junction kept 3 bases outside the gene matches. CDR3 size: 13 residues. The germline CDR1 and CDR2 sequences are SGHTA and FQGNSA. CDR3 DNA sequence: TGTGCCAGCAGCTCCGACAGGGGACAGCCCCAGCATTTT. Its protein is CASSSDRGQPQHF.

This clonotype showed up many times. Because this beta chain is a stray read in a library intended to capture alpha chains, its abundance should not be given much weight. The V and J genes are TRBV4-3 and TRBJ2-1, with 12 bases identical to TRBD2. The CDR3 extends over 16 amino acids. V lost 0 bases to trimming and J lost 4 bases; unmatched junction nucleotides: 1. Germline V gene sequence: CDR1 LGHNA, CDR2 YSLEER. The CDR3 protein is CASSQETSGGYNEQFF. CDR3 DNA: TGCGCCAGCAGCCAAGAGACTAGCGGGGGATACAATGAGCAGTTCTTC.

There are many counts of this clonotype. A library made for alpha chains picked up this beta chain off target, so its size means little. The chain recombines TRBV7-2 with TRBJ2-5, with D unclear. The germline V gene has CDR1 SGHTA and CDR2 FQGNSA. Trimming left V 1 base short and J 5 bases short, with 14 bases between. The CDR3 covers 15 residues. The CDR3 DNA reads as TGTGCCAGCAGCTTAGGACCCGCCAACGAGGAGACCCAGTACTTC. Protein sequence: CASSLGPANEETQYF.

This clonotype rates as medium-sized. Because the library targeted alpha chains, this beta chain is an off-target read whose size means little. The chain recombines TRBV29-1 with TRBJ2-7; 7 bases are shared with TRBD1. Germline-derived CDR1 and CDR2 are SQVTM and ANQGSEA. Losses at the gene ends were 4 bases for V and 7 bases for J; bases not matched to a gene: 7. The CDR3 sequence is 12 residues long. The CDR3 region is CSVGEGAWEQYF. The CDR3, as DNA: TGCAGCGTTGGAGAGGGGGCTTGGGAGCAGTACTTC.

By frequency in the sample, this clonotype is medium-sized (0.01 to 0.1%). The size of this beta chain means little, since it is a stray read in a library made for alpha chains. The gene calls are TRBV3-1 and TRBJ1-4, with 10 bases fitting TRBD1. The CDR3 totals 13 residues. Per the germline V gene, CDR1 is LGHDT and CDR2 is YNNKEL (reference sequence). With V trimmed by 9 bases and J by 5 bases, 3 bases remained unmatched. The CDR3 protein is CASSGQGNEKLFF. The DNA for the CDR3 is TGTGCCAGTTCGGGACAGGGGAATGAAAAACTGTTTTTT. The full variable domain, rest sourced from reference TRBV3-1 and TRBJ1-4, is DTAVSQTPKYLVTQMGNDKSIKCEQNLGHDTMYWYKQDSKKFLKIMFSYNNKELIINETVPNRFSPKSPDKAHLNLHINSLELGDSAVYFCASSGQGNEKLFFGSGTQLSVL.

This clonotype was counted between two and nine times. A much larger clone sits a single nucleotide away, making a read error possible. This beta chain came through as a stray read in a library set up for alpha chains, and its size says little. The chain links TRBV20-1 to TRBJ1-1; D uncertain. CDR1 and CDR2 from the germline V gene are DFQATT and SNEGSKA (reference sequence). The CDR3 length is 13 residues. The CDR3 DNA follows: TGCAGGACCCGGGCAGATGAGAACACTGAAGCTTTCTTT. Translation: CRTRADENTEAFF.

This clonotype was detected many times. This beta chain appears as a stray read in a library generated for alpha chains; its size is not informative. The CDR3 is CASSLAFGSSGNTIYF. The DNA of the CDR3 is TGTGCCAGCAGCTTAGCGTTTGGCTCTTCTGGAAACACCATATATTTT. The V and J genes are TRBV7-6 and TRBJ1-3; D gene ambiguous. Germline V gene lookup returns CDR1 SGHVS and CDR2 FNYEAQ. V was shortened by 0 bases and J by 1 base, with 10 bases between the two germline ends. This CDR3 is 16 amino acids long.

The sample holds many counts of this clonotype. Because the library targeted alpha chains, this beta chain is an off-target read whose size means little. The chain carries TRBV7-9 and TRBJ1-2; 10 bases are a match to TRBD1. Germline V CDR1 and CDR2: SEHNR, FQNEAQ (reference sequence). CDR3 length: 18 residues. The V segment lost 5 bases and the J segment 2 bases; nucleotides outside the gene matches: 14. CDR3 in amino acids: CASSPPLAGTGVNYGYTF. In DNA, the CDR3 is TGTGCCAGCAGCCCTCCTTTAGCCGGGACAGGGGTAAACTATGGCTACACCTTC.